The source of this T cell receptor beta chain is a study of CD4 and CD8 cells across lung adenocarcinoma regions. This CDR3 is built from 15 residues. Remarks on this clonotype: One base away lies a much larger clone, so this may be a sequencing read error.

Samples came from patients with localized non-small cell lung adenocarcinoma. MiXCR, run by TCRdb on the PCR reads, gives a single entry per CDR3 protein. The table shows approximately 24,000 distinct CDR3 sequences, with around half occurring only once. Specimen: CD8+ T cells from the center of a lung tumor. This sequence originates from a male donor with lung adenocarcinoma. The CD4 and CD8 labels of this study may be unreliable. The chain employs TRBV12-3 or TRBV12-4 and TRBJ2-1, with D maybe TRBD1 (6 bases). CDR3 coding DNA: TGTGTCAGCAGGACAACGTTAAAGTATGTCAGGGGATCCTCCTTC. This translates into CVSRTTLKYVRGSSF.